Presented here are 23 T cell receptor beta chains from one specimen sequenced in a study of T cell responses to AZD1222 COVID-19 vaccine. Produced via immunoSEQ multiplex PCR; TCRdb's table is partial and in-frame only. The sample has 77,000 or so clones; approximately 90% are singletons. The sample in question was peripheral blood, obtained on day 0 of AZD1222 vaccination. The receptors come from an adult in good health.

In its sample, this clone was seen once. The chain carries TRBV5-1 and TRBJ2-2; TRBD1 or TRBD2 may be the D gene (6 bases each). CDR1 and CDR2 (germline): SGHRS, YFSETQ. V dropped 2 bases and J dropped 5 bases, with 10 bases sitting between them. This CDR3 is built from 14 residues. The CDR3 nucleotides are TGCGCCAGCAGCTTAGAAGGGGGGACCGGGGAGCTGTTTTTT. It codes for CASSLEGGTGELFF.

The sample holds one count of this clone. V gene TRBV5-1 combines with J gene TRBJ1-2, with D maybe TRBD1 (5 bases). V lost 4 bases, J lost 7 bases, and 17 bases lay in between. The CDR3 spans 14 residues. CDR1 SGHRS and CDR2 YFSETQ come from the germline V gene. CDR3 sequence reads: CASSPFPGDGGYTF. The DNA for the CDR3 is TGCGCCAGCAGCCCCTTCCCGGGGGATGGTGGCTACACCTTC.

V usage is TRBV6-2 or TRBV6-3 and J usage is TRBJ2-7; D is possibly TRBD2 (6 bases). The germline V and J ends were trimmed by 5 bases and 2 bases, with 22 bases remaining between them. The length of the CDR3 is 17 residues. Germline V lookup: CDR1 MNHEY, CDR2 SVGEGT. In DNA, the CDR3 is TGTGCCAGCAGTATTCCGGGGGTATCGGGAGTTCCCTACGAGCAGTACTTC. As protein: CASSIPGVSGVPYEQYF.

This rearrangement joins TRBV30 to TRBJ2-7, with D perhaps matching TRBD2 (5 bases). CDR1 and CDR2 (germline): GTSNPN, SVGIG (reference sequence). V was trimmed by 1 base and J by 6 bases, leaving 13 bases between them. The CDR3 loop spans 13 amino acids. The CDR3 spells CAWSGAVGSEQYF. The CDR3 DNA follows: TGTGCCTGGAGTGGCGCGGTGGGGAGCGAGCAGTACTTC.

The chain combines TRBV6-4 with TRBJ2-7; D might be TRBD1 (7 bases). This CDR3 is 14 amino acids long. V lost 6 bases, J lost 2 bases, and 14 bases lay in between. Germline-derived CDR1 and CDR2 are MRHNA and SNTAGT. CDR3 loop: CASRGRDRAYEQYF. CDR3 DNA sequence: TGTGCCAGCAGGGGGCGGGACAGAGCCTACGAGCAGTACTTC.

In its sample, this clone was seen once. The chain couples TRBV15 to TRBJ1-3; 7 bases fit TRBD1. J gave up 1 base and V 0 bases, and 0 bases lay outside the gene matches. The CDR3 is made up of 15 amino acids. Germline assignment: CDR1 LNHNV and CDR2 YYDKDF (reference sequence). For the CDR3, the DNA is TGTGCCACCAGCAGAGACAGGGGGTCTGGAAACACCATATATTTT. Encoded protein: CATSRDRGSGNTIYF. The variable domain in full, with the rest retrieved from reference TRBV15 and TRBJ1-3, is DAMVIQNPRYQVTQFGKPVTLSCSQTLNHNVMYWYQQKSSQAPKLLFHYYDKDFNNEADTPDNFQSRRPNTSFCFLDIRSPGLGDTAMYLCATSRDRGSGNTIYFGEGSWLTVV.

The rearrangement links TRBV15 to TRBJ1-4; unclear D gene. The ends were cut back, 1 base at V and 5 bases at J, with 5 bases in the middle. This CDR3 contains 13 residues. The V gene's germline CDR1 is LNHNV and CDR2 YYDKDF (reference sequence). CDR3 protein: CATSRGQNEKLFF. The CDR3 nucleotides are TGTGCCACCAGCAGAGGACAAAATGAAAAACTGTTTTTT.

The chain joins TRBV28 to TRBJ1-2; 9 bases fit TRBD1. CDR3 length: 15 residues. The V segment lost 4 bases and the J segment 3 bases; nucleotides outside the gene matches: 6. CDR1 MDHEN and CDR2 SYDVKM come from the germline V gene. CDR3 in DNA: TGTGCCAGCAGTTCCAGGACAGGGGCTTACTATGGCTACACCTTC. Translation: CASSSRTGAYYGYTF.

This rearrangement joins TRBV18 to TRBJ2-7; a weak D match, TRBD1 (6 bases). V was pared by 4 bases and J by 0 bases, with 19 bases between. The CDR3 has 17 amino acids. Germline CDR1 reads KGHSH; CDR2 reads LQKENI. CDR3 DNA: TGTGCCAGCTCACAGTCTCCCGGACAGATACTCTCCTACGAGCAGTACTTC. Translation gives CASSQSPGQILSYEQYF.

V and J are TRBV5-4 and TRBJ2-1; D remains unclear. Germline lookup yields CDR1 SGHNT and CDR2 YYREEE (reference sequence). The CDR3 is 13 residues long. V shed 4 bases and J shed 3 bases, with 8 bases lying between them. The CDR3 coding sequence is TGTGCCAGCAGCCCCGAAAGCTACAATGAGCAGTTCTTC. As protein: CASSPESYNEQFF.

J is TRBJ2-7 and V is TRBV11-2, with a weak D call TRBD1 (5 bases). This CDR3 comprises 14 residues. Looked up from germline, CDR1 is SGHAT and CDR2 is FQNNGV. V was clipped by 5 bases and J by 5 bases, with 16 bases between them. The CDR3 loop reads CASSHLRAGHEQYF. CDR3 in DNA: TGTGCCAGCAGCCACCTTAGGGCAGGGCACGAGCAGTACTTC.

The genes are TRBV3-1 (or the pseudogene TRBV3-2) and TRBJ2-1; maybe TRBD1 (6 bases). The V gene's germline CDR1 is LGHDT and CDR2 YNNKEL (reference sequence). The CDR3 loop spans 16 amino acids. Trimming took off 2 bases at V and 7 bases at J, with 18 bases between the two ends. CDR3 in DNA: TGTGCCAGCAGCCAATGGCCCGGGACACTGGTTAATGAGCAGTTCTTC. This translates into CASSQWPGTLVNEQFF.

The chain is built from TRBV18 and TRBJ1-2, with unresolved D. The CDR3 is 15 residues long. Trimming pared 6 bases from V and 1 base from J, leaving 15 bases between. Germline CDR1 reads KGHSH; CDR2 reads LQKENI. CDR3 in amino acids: CASSLTLDSNYGYTF. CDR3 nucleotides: TGTGCCAGCTCTCTTACACTGGATAGTAACTATGGCTACACCTTC.

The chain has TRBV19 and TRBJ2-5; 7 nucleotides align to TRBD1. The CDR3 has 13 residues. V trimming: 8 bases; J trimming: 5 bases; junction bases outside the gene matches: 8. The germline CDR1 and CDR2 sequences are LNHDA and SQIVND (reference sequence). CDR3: CASCRQGQETQYF. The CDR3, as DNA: TGTGCCAGTTGTAGGCAGGGACAGGAGACCCAGTACTTC.

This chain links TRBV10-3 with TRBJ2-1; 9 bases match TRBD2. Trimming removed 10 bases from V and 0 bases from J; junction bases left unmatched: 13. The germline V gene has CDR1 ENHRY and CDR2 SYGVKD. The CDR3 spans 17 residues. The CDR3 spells CATRTSEAFSSYNEQFF. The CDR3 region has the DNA TGTGCCACGAGGACTAGCGAGGCCTTTAGCTCCTACAATGAGCAGTTCTTC.

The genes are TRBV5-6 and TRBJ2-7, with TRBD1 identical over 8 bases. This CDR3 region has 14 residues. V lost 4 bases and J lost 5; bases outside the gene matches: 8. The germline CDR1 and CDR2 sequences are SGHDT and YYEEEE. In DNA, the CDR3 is TGTGCCAGCAGCGTGACCGGACAGGGCAACGAGCAGTACTTC. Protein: CASSVTGQGNEQYF. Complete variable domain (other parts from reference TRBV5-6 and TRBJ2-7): DAGVTQSPTHLIKTRGQQVTLRCSPKSGHDTVSWYQQALGQGPQFIFQYYEEEERQRGNFPDRFSGHQFPNYSSELNVNALLLGDSALYLCASSVTGQGNEQYFGPGTRLTVT.

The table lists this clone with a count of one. The CDR3 DNA reads as TGCGCCAGCAGCCCCTCCCCGACTAGCGGGAAAAACATTCAGTACTTC. It is translated as CASSPSPTSGKNIQYF. The V gene is TRBV5-1, the J gene TRBJ2-4, with 10 nucleotides matching TRBD2. With 4 bases clipped from V and 4 bases from J, the junction kept 8 bases outside the gene matches. This CDR3 is built from 16 residues. Germline V CDR1 and CDR2: SGHRS, YFSETQ.

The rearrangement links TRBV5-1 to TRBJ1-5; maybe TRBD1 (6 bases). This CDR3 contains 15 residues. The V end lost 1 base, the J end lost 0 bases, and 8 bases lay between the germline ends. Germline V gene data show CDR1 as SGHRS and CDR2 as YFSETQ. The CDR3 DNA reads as TGCGCCAGCAGCTTGACAGGGAATAGCAATCAGCCCCAGCATTTT. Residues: CASSLTGNSNQPQHF.

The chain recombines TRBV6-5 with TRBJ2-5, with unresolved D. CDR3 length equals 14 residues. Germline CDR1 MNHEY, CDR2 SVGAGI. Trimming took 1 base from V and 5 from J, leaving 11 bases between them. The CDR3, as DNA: TGTGCCAGCAGTTACTATCAGAACCGGGAGACCCAGTACTTC. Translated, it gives CASSYYQNRETQYF.

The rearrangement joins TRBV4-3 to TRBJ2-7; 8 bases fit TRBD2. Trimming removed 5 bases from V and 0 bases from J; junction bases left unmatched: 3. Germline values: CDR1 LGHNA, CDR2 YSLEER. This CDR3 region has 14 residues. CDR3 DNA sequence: TGCGCCAGCAGCATAACTAGCGGCTCCTACGAGCAGTACTTC. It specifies CASSITSGSYEQYF.

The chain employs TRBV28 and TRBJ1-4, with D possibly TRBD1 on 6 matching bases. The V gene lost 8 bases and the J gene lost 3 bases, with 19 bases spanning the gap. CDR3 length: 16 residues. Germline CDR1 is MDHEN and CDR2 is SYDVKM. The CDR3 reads CASGQFRSGSNEKLFF. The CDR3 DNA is TGTGCCAGCGGACAGTTCCGGTCAGGGTCTAATGAAAAACTGTTTTTT.

The CDR3 DNA sequence: TGTGCCAGCAGCCTACGCTCATCAGGGCCGATTAGCTCCTACAATGAGCAGTTCTTC. Translating gives CASSLRSSGPISSYNEQFF. The rearrangement uses TRBV5-5 and TRBJ2-1, with D perhaps matching TRBD1 (5 bases). The V end was cut by 4 bases, the J end by 0 bases, with 23 bases between. Germline V CDR1 and CDR2: SGHKS, YYEKEE (reference sequence). The CDR3 totals 19 residues.

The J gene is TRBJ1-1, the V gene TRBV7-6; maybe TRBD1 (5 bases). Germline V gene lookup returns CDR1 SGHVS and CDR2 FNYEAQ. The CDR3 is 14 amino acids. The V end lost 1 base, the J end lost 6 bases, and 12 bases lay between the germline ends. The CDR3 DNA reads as TGTGCCAGCAGCTTAGTCGGGGGGGAGTCTGAAGCTTTCTTT. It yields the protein CASSLVGGESEAFF.